The rows below give T cell receptor beta chains drawn from one sample of a study of T cell responses to AZD1222 COVID-19 vaccine. The assay was immunoSEQ multiplex PCR, and TCRdb's table has in-frame clones only and misses some. In the table there are over 45,000 clones, 75% to 90% of which are singletons. This material consisted of peripheral blood, taken on day 0 of AZD1222 vaccination. All receptors come from an adult in good health. Both conserved end residues are part of each CDR3. D genes are given only for firm matches. The size entry is marked missing in some rows and otherwise reads once, few, many or a size class.

>TRBJ1-6|TRBV7-2|.|.
CASSLQAGSNSPLHF
TGTGCCAGCAGCTTACAGGCAGGGTCTAACTCACCCCTCCACTTT
>TRBJ2-7|TRBV13|.|.
CASSSPREQYF
TGTGCCAGCAGCTCCCCACGCGAGCAGTACTTC
>TRBJ1-5|TRBV18|.|.
CASSPRADDQPQHF
TGTGCCAGCTCACCAAGGGCAGACGATCAGCCCCAGCATTTT
>TRBJ1-6|TRBV27|.|.
CASSPRGGNNSPLHF
TGTGCCAGCAGTCCCAGGGGAGGGAATAATTCACCCCTCCACTTT
>TRBJ2-7|TRBV30|.|.
CAWLMKTVHYEQYF
TGTGCCTGGTTGATGAAGACAGTTCACTACGAGCAGTACTTC
>TRBJ2-1|TRBV27|.|.
CASSLSPGSEQFF
TGTGCCAGCAGTTTATCCCCCGGTAGTGAGCAGTTCTTC
>TRBJ2-7|TRBV2|.|TRBD1
CASGGDRGPYEQYF
TGTGCCAGCGGGGGGGACAGGGGGCCCTACGAGCAGTACTTC
>TRBJ2-7|TRBV11-2|once|.
CASSLLYYEQYF
TGTGCCAGCAGCCTCCTCTACTACGAGCAGTACTTC
>TRBJ1-5|TRBV6-5|.|.
CASGQGTVNQPQHF
TGTGCCAGCGGGCAAGGAACGGTCAATCAGCCCCAGCATTTT
>TRBJ2-7|TRBV6-5|.|.
CASSPTRMAYEQYF
TGTGCCAGCAGCCCAACGAGAATGGCCTACGAGCAGTACTTC
>TRBJ1-1|TRBV10-1|.|.
CASSDRSEARNTEAFF
TGCGCCAGCAGTGATCGATCAGAAGCGAGGAACACTGAAGCTTTCTTT
>TRBJ2-1|TRBV6-5|.|TRBD1
CASTPTGPYNEQFF
TGTGCCAGCACCCCGACAGGGCCATACAATGAGCAGTTCTTC
>TRBJ2-1|TRBV14|.|TRBD1
CASSQKTGYNEQFF
TGTGCCAGCAGCCAGAAGACAGGGTACAATGAGCAGTTCTTC
>TRBJ1-1|TRBV3-1/TRBV3-2|.|.
CASSPRLGHPNTEAFF
TGTGCCAGCAGCCCCAGGCTGGGACACCCGAACACTGAAGCTTTCTTT
>TRBJ2-1|TRBV7-6|.|TRBD1
CASSSTNRGFYNEQFF
TGTGCCAGCAGCTCGACAAACAGGGGCTTCTACAATGAGCAGTTCTTC
>TRBJ2-1|TRBV27|once|TRBD2
CASIRLAGGLNEQFF
TGTGCCAGCATCCGCCTAGCGGGGGGGCTCAATGAGCAGTTCTTC
>TRBJ1-3|TRBV3-1/TRBV3-2|.|TRBD1
CASSQDKRTGGPGNTIYF
TGTGCCAGCAGCCAAGACAAGAGGACAGGGGGCCCTGGAAACACCATATATTTT
>TRBJ1-2|TRBV6-5|.|TRBD1
CASSDPGGYGYTF
TGTGCCAGCAGCGACCCAGGGGGCTATGGCTACACCTTC
>TRBJ1-6|TRBV28|.|.
CASSSPEEFNSPLHF
TGTGCCAGCAGTTCCCCTGAGGAGTTTAATTCACCCCTCCACTTT
>TRBJ1-4|TRBV28|.|.
CASSPPTGQGEKLFF
TGTGCCAGCAGTCCCCCCACAGGGCAAGGTGAAAAACTGTTTTTT
>TRBJ2-3|TRBV7-8|.|.
CASSLTGKDTQYF
TGTGCCAGCAGCTTAACGGGGAAGGATACGCAGTATTTT
>TRBJ1-2|TRBV11-1|once|TRBD1
CASSYPGQVGFYGYTF
TGTGCCAGCAGCTACCCGGGACAGGTGGGATTCTATGGCTACACCTTC
>TRBJ1-2|TRBV7-6|.|.
CASKPAIPNYGYTF
TGTGCCAGCAAGCCGGCAATTCCTAACTATGGCTACACCTTC
>TRBJ2-1|TRBV21-1|.|.
CASRFSTGTVPHNEQFF
TGTGCCAGCAGATTCTCAACCGGGACAGTCCCCCACAATGAGCAGTTCTTC
>TRBJ2-7|TRBV6-1|.|TRBD1
CASSEATGVSYEQYF
TGTGCCAGCAGTGAAGCGACAGGGGTTTCCTACGAGCAGTACTTC
>TRBJ1-5|TRBV6-6|.|TRBD1
CASSYPGQGDQPQHF
TGTGCCAGCAGTTACCCGGGACAGGGTGATCAGCCCCAGCATTTT
>TRBJ1-2|TRBV12-3/TRBV12-4|once|.
CASSWTGNYGYTF
TGTGCCAGCAGTTGGACCGGAAACTATGGCTACACCTTC
>TRBJ1-2|TRBV3-1/TRBV3-2|.|.
CASSQGSYTF
TGTGCCAGCAGCCAGGGTAGCTACACCTTC
>TRBJ1-6|TRBV19|few|.
CASSIQNSPLHF
TGTGCCAGTAGTATACAGAATTCACCCCTCCACTTT
>TRBJ1-3|TRBV19|.|.
CASMASSSGNTIYF
TGTGCCAGTATGGCTAGTTCCTCTGGAAACACCATATATTTT
>TRBJ2-2|TRBV3-1/TRBV3-2|once|.
CASSRDRSNTGELFF
TGTGCCAGCAGCCGGGACCGATCGAACACCGGGGAGCTGTTTTTT
>TRBJ2-5|TRBV6-4|.|.
CASSPRPGATETQYF
TGTGCCAGCAGCCCCCGCCCGGGGGCCACAGAGACCCAGTACTTC
>TRBJ2-7|TRBV25-1|.|TRBD1
CASSDDRDRSPYEQYF
TGTGCCAGCAGTGATGACCGGGACAGGAGCCCCTACGAGCAGTACTTC
>TRBJ2-6|TRBV5-8|.|.
CASSVTSSGANVLTF
TGTGCCAGCAGCGTAACCAGCTCTGGGGCCAACGTCCTGACTTTC
>TRBJ2-7|TRBV2|once|.
CASSAGPPPSYEQYF
TGTGCCAGCAGTGCCGGACCGCCGCCATCCTACGAGCAGTACTTC
>TRBJ2-2|TRBV3-1/TRBV3-2|once|.
CASSQNGGNTGELFF
TGTGCCAGCAGCCAGAACGGGGGGAACACCGGGGAGCTGTTTTTT
>TRBJ2-3|TRBV10-3|few|TRBD2
CAISPGGEFDTQYF
TGTGCCATCAGTCCGGGGGGTGAGTTTGATACGCAGTATTTT
>TRBJ2-5|TRBV20-1|.|.
CSAMDRETQYF
TGCAGTGCCATGGACCGGGAGACCCAGTACTTC
>TRBJ2-1|TRBV28|.|TRBD1
CASSGTAYNEQFF
TGTGCCAGCAGTGGGACAGCTTACAATGAGCAGTTCTTC
>TRBJ2-1|TRBV7-2|.|TRBD2
CASSSIAGGQNEQFF
TGTGCCAGCAGCTCTATAGCGGGGGGGCAAAATGAGCAGTTCTTC
>TRBJ2-7|TRBV28|.|.
CASSFPEGHLYYEQYF
TGTGCCAGCAGTTTCCCCGAGGGACATCTGTACTACGAGCAGTACTTC
>TRBJ1-6|TRBV19|.|.
CASSIGTGYNSPLHF
TGTGCCAGTAGTATAGGGACGGGATATAATTCACCCCTCCACTTT
>TRBJ2-7|TRBV28|.|.
CASSFLPAGYEQYF
TGTGCCAGCAGTTTCTTACCGGCCGGCTACGAGCAGTACTTC
>TRBJ2-6|TRBV19|.|.
CASSSERYEFSGANVLTF
TGTGCCAGTAGTTCTGAACGATACGAGTTCTCTGGGGCCAACGTCCTGACTTTC
>TRBJ1-4|TRBV6-5|.|TRBD1
CASSLTRQGGEKLFF
TGTGCCAGCAGTCTAACTCGACAGGGTGGTGAAAAACTGTTTTTT
>TRBJ2-2|TRBV4-1|.|TRBD1
CASSPGQGFTGELFF
TGCGCCAGCAGCCCGGGACAGGGCTTCACCGGGGAGCTGTTTTTT
>TRBJ1-6|TRBV19|.|TRBD1
CASSESRQGGNSPLHF
TGTGCCAGTAGTGAGAGCCGACAGGGGGGGAATTCACCCCTCCACTTT
>TRBJ2-1|TRBV6-5|.|.
CASSRQDFYNEQFF
TGTGCCAGCTCCAGACAGGACTTTTACAATGAGCAGTTCTTC
>TRBJ1-1|TRBV5-4|.|.
CASSPPGRENTEAFF
TGTGCCAGCAGCCCTCCGGGCCGGGAGAACACTGAAGCTTTCTTT